The clone carrying this T cell receptor (beta chain) was counted only a few times. The antigen is not known. The authors built TCR beta libraries using iRepertoire HTBI primers and Arm-PCR of CDR3 regions. In the original processing: In the combined samples, roughly 60 TRBV and fewer than 15 TRBJ segments were identified. One entry per CDR3 protein results from TCRdb running MiXCR on the multiplex PCR reads. What appears here as the V and J calls and clone size reflects TCRdb's work, not the paper's. The data contain a few hundred thousand distinct CDR3 sequences, over 9.5% of them singletons. The CDR3 is 15 amino acids. The V end lost 1 base, the J end lost 2 bases, and 9 bases lay between the germline ends. From germline, CDR1 is LGHNA and CDR2 YNFKEQ. This sample stems from a study of regulatory T cells in long-lasting Graves disease. Study findings and constraints: In persistent patients, shared public clonotypes (roughly 2,800) outnumbered those in new patients (approximately 970). The TCR repertoire of persistent Graves' patients was less diverse than that of newly diagnosed ones.

The time point here: newly diagnosed GD, antithyroid drugs for less than 3 months. TCR sequences were obtained from RNA taken from PBMCs. These records were also assigned to another study, of T cells in Graves' hyperthyroidism and ophthalmopathy.

The TCR was taken from a woman aged 18-29 years with Graves disease. Here the sequenced sample was peripheral blood mononuclear cells (PBMCs), taken at new diagnosis, from a patient treated with antithyroid drugs. This chain links TRBV4-2 with TRBJ1-5; D not resolved. The CDR3 DNA follows: TGTGCCAGCAGCCAAGCGGGTAGGGGCAATCAGCCCCAGCATTTT. Its translation: CASSQAGRGNQPQHF.